A selection of T cell receptor beta chains follows, all from one sample in a study of T cell repertoires in cytomegalovirus infection. TCRdb called the reads again in MiXCR, with one record for every CDR3 protein. The sample contains about 130,000 distinct CDR3 sequences, about 10% of which appear only once. The sequencing input was PBMCs. These receptors came from a human donor in good health (CMV status not recorded). Some clones in this sample may be carry-over from other donors' samples. Each CDR3 is given with its conserved first and last residue. A D gene is named only where the DNA matches it firmly. A row's size may be missing; if present it is once, few, many or a size class.

d_call | j_call | v_call | clone_size | cdr3_nt | cdr3_aa
TRBD1 | TRBJ1-1 | TRBV29-1 | many | TGCAGCGCAGCCCGGGACAGAAACACTGAAGCTTTCTTT | CSAARDRNTEAFF
- | TRBJ1-1 | TRBV7-2 | - | TGTACCAGCAGCAACCCTGGAAGGGGCATGAACACTGAAGCTTTCTTT | CTSSNPGRGMNTEAFF
- | TRBJ1-6 | TRBV7-2 | many | TGTGCCAGCAGCATGGGGGAAGGGAATTCACCCCTCCACTTT | CASSMGEGNSPLHF
TRBD1 | TRBJ1-3 | TRBV28 | many | TGTGCCAGCAGTTTATTCCAGGGGGCGGCCGGAAACACCATATATTTT | CASSLFQGAAGNTIYF
- | TRBJ1-1 | TRBV28 | - | TGTGCCAGCAGTTTTGGGACCATCAACACTGAAGCTTTCTTT | CASSFGTINTEAFF
TRBD2 | TRBJ2-1 | TRBV28 | many | TGTGCCAGCAGTTTACTGGCGGGGGTAAGTGGTGAGCAGTTCTTC | CASSLLAGVSGEQFF
- | TRBJ1-1 | TRBV7-9 | many | TGTGCCAGCAGTAAGAGGCTGTACCCCCAAAGCTTTATGAACACTGAAGCTTTCTTT | CASSKRLYPQSFMNTEAFF
- | TRBJ2-1 | TRBV28 | - | TGTGCCAGCAGTTTTATGGGACCGATCGTTCATGAGCAGTTCTTC | CASSFMGPIVHEQFF
- | TRBJ2-4 | TRBV28 | many | TGTGCCAGCAGTTTACCCACTGCGGCCAAAAACATTCAGTACTTC | CASSLPTAAKNIQYF
- | TRBJ2-1 | TRBV2 | many | TGTGCCAGCATGGACCGGACCTACAATGAGCAGTTCTTC | CASMDRTYNEQFF
TRBD1 | TRBJ1-2 | TRBV14 | - | TGTGCCAGCAGCCAAGACGGGGACAGGGTGTCCGGGTTTGGCTACACCTTC | CASSQDGDRVSGFGYTF
- | TRBJ1-1 | TRBV7-2 | medium-sized | TGTGCCAGCAGCTGGGGGGGGCTTACTGAAGCTTTCTTT | CASSWGGLTEAFF
- | TRBJ1-1 | TRBV11-3 | many | TGTGCCAGCAGTGATGGGGGGCCCACTGAAGCTTTCTTT | CASSDGGPTEAFF
TRBD1 | TRBJ1-4 | TRBV7-6 | many | TGTGCCAGCAGCTTAAGTTCCGGGACAGTTTCTAATGAAAAACTGTTTTTT | CASSLSSGTVSNEKLFF
- | TRBJ1-3 | TRBV6-6 | - | TGTGCCAGCAGCCCCCTGGGGCCTGGAAACACCATATATTTT | CASSPLGPGNTIYF
- | TRBJ2-7 | TRBV11-1 | - | TGTGCCAGCAGCTACCACTGGGCAGGGAGCTCCTACGAGCAGTACTTC | CASSYHWAGSSYEQYF
- | TRBJ2-2 | TRBV19 | many | TGTGCCAGTAGTCATCGAACGTCACCCACCGGGGAGCTGTTTTTT | CASSHRTSPTGELFF
- | TRBJ1-4 | TRBV28 | - | TGTGCCAGCAGGCCGTACGGGCCGGGAGAAAAACTGTTTTTT | CASRPYGPGEKLFF
- | TRBJ1-1 | TRBV28 | many | TGTGCCAGCAGTTTATTTGTAGGCCAGAACACTGAAGCTTTCTTT | CASSLFVGQNTEAFF
- | TRBJ2-3 | TRBV5-1 | - | TGCGCCAGCAGCTCCCAAGGGACTCGTGGAGATACGCAGTATTTT | CASSSQGTRGDTQYF
- | TRBJ1-1 | TRBV7-9 | many | TGTGCCAGCAGCCAAGGGAGTTACACTGAAGCTTTCTTT | CASSQGSYTEAFF
- | TRBJ1-4 | TRBV2 | many | TGTGCCAGCAGTGAAGGCCGGGCCAATGAAAAACTGTTTTTT | CASSEGRANEKLFF
- | TRBJ1-1 | TRBV2 | many | TGTGCCAGCAGTTTAGGTTTAACGAACACTGAAGCTTTCTTT | CASSLGLTNTEAFF
- | TRBJ1-1 | TRBV2 | few | TGTGCCAGCACTCCTAAATCGGCCGGAATGAACACTGAAGCTTTCTTT | CASTPKSAGMNTEAFF
- | TRBJ1-1 | TRBV7-2 | many | TGTGCCAGCAGCTTGGGGTCGGTCGCGAACACTGAAGCTTTCTTT | CASSLGSVANTEAFF
- | TRBJ2-2 | TRBV20-1 | - | TGCAGTGCTAGTTTGGGAACCGGGGAGCTGTTTTTT | CSASLGTGELFF
TRBD1 | TRBJ1-2 | TRBV5-5 | few | TGTGCCAGCAGCGCGGACAGGCGTGGCTACACCTTC | CASSADRRGYTF
- | TRBJ1-2 | TRBV7-2 | many | TGTGCCAGCAGCTTACGGGCCGTATCTTACGGCTACACCTTC | CASSLRAVSYGYTF
- | TRBJ1-1 | TRBV3-1 | few | TGTGCCAGCAGCCCCGGTCCCGACACTGAAGCTTTCTTT | CASSPGPDTEAFF
TRBD1 | TRBJ1-1 | TRBV7-9 | many | TGTGCCAGCAGCCCGACCGGGGGGACAGGGGAAGCTTTCTTT | CASSPTGGTGEAFF
- | TRBJ2-5 | TRBV9 | few | TGTGCCAGCAGCCCACGGACACGACAAGAGACCCAGTACTTC | CASSPRTRQETQYF
TRBD2 | TRBJ2-2 | TRBV7-3 | many | TGTGCCAGCAGCTTCGGACTAGCGGGGTCCGGGGAGCTGTTTTTT | CASSFGLAGSGELFF
- | TRBJ1-4 | TRBV5-8 | - | TGTGCCAGCAGCTTGGCAGGGATCCGGGAAAAACTGTTTTTT | CASSLAGIREKLFF
- | TRBJ1-5 | TRBV28 | - | TGTGCCAGCATTGGGCCACCATATAGCAATCAGCCCCAGCATTTT | CASIGPPYSNQPQHF
- | TRBJ2-2 | TRBV7-2 | many | TGTGCCAGCACCCGCGGCAGGGGAAGGAACACCGGGGAGCTGTTTTTT | CASTRGRGRNTGELFF
- | TRBJ1-1 | TRBV12-3/TRBV12-4 | many | TGTGCCAGCAGTTTTGGGGGCATGAACACTGAAGCTTTCTTT | CASSFGGMNTEAFF
- | TRBJ1-1 | TRBV7-9 | many | TGTGCCAGCAGCTCTTGGAGGTTGAACACTGAAGCTTTCTTT | CASSSWRLNTEAFF
TRBD1 | TRBJ2-7 | TRBV5-5 | - | TGTGCCAGCATCAATAACAGGGGCAACGAGCAGTACTTC | CASINNRGNEQYF
TRBD2 | TRBJ2-3 | TRBV29-1 | - | TGCAGCGTTGGCACTAGCGGGGGGTTTTCTAGCACAGATACGCAGTATTTT | CSVGTSGGFSSTDTQYF
- | TRBJ2-3 | TRBV7-2 | many | TGTGCCAGCAGCTCAGAGGGACTGTACACAGATACGCAGTATTTT | CASSSEGLYTDTQYF
TRBD2 | TRBJ2-3 | TRBV6-5 | many | TGTGCCAGCAGTTACGACTCTGCGGGGGGGAGCACAGATACGCAGTATTTT | CASSYDSAGGSTDTQYF
TRBD1 | TRBJ1-2 | TRBV25-1 | few | TGTGCCAGCAGTTTGGGGGGACAGATCTATGGCTACACCTTC | CASSLGGQIYGYTF
- | TRBJ1-1 | TRBV2 | few | TGTGCCAGCAGTGAACAGGGGTTCCCTGAAGCTTTCTTT | CASSEQGFPEAFF
TRBD1 | TRBJ1-1 | TRBV7-7 | - | TGTGCCAGCAGCCCATACCCTCAGGGGCCACAGGGGACTGAAGCTTTCTTT | CASSPYPQGPQGTEAFF
TRBD1 | TRBJ1-2 | TRBV3-1 | - | TGTGCCAGCAGCAGCGACAGGGGCGGCTACACCTTC | CASSSDRGGYTF
TRBD2 | TRBJ2-7 | TRBV6-4 | - | TGTGCCAGCAGTGACTGGGCGCGGGGGGCCCCCTACGAGCAGTACTTC | CASSDWARGAPYEQYF
- | TRBJ2-1 | TRBV5-4 | - | TGTGCCAGCAGCTTGGTTGCAGGAGTCTACAATGAGCAGTTCTTC | CASSLVAGVYNEQFF
- | TRBJ2-1 | TRBV24-1 | many | TGTGCCACCAGTGGGACTGACTCCTACAATGAGCAGTTCTTC | CATSGTDSYNEQFF
TRBD1 | TRBJ1-6 | TRBV20-1 | many | TGCAGTGCTTCAAACCCTAGGACAGGGGATAATTCACCCCTCCACTTT | CSASNPRTGDNSPLHF
- | TRBJ1-1 | TRBV7-8 | many | TGTGCCAGCAGCCAGATAGAGTGGGTAGAAGCTTTCTTT | CASSQIEWVEAFF
- | TRBJ2-3 | TRBV20-1 | - | TGCAGTGCTACCTTCCCAGGGGCCACAGATACGCAGTATTTT | CSATFPGATDTQYF
TRBD2 | TRBJ2-1 | TRBV19 | - | TGTGCCACCTCTCCGGGGGGGAACAATGAGCAGTTCTTC | CATSPGGNNEQFF
TRBD1 | TRBJ1-5 | TRBV7-2 | many | TGTGCCAGCATGAGATGGGACAGGGGTAGCAATCAGCCCCAGCATTTT | CASMRWDRGSNQPQHF
TRBD2 | TRBJ2-1 | TRBV7-3 | many | TGTGCCAGCAGCCTTACGGGGGGGCGAAACAATGAGCAGTTCTTC | CASSLTGGRNNEQFF
- | TRBJ2-2 | TRBV7-6 | many | TGTGCCAGCAGCGTTGGGACGGAGTATTCCGGGGAGCTGTTTTTT | CASSVGTEYSGELFF
- | TRBJ2-3 | TRBV27 | few | TGTGCCAGCAGCGACTTGGTGGGAGATACGCAGTATTTT | CASSDLVGDTQYF
- | TRBJ1-1 | TRBV7-2 | many | TGTGCCAGCAGCCAAACAGGGCTTGAAGCTTTCTTT | CASSQTGLEAFF